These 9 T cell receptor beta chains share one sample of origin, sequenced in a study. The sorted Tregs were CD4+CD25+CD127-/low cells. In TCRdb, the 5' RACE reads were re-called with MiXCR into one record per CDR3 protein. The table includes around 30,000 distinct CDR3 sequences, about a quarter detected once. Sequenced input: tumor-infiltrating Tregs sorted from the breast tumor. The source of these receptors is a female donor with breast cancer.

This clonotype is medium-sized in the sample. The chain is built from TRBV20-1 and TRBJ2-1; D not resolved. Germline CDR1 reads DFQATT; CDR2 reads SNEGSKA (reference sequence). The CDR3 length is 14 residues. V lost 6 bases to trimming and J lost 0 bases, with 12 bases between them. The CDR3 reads CSASDPYSYNEQFF. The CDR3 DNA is TGCAGTGCATCCGACCCGTACTCCTACAATGAGCAGTTCTTC.

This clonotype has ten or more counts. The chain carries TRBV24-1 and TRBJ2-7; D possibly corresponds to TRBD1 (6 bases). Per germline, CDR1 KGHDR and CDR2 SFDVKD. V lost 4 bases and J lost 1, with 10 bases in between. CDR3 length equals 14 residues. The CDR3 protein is CATSDNGQSYEQYF. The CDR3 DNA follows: TGTGCCACCAGTGACAACGGACAGTCCTACGAGCAGTACTTC.

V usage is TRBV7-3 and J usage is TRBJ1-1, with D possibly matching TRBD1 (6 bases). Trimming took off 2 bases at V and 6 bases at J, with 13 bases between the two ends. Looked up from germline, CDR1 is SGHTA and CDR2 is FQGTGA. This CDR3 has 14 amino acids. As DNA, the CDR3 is TGTGCCAGCAGCTTATATGGGACACCCTCTGAAGCTTTCTTT. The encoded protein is CASSLYGTPSEAFF.

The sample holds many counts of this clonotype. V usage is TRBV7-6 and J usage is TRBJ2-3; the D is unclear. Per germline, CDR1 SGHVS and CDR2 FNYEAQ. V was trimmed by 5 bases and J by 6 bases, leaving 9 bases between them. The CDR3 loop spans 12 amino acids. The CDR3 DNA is TGTGCCAGCAGCCTCTCCCGCGATACGCAGTATTTT. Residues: CASSLSRDTQYF.

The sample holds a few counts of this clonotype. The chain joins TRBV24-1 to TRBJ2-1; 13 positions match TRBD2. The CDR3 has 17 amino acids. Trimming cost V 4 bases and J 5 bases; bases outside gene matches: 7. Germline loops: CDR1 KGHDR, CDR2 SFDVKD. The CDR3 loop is CATSETGLAGDHNEQFF. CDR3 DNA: TGTGCCACCAGTGAGACAGGACTAGCGGGAGATCACAATGAGCAGTTCTTC.

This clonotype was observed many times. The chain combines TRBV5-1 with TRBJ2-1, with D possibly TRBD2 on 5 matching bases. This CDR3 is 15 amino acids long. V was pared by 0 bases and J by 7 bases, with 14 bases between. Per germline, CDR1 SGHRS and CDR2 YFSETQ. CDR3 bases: TGCGCCAGCAGCTTGGTGTCACTAGTTGATAATGAGCAGTTCTTC. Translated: CASSLVSLVDNEQFF.

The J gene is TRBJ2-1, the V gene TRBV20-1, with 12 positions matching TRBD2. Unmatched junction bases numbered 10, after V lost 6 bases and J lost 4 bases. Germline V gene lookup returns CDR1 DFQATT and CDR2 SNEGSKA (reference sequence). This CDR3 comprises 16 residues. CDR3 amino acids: CSALSALAGGYNEQFF. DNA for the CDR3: TGCAGTGCCCTAAGTGCACTAGCGGGAGGATACAATGAGCAGTTCTTC.

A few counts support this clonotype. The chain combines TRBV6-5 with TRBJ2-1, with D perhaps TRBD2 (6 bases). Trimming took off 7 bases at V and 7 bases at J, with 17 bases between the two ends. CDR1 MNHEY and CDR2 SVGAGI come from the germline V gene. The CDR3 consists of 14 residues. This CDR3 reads CASKRRRDGNEQFF. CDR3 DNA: TGTGCCAGCAAGCGTAGGCGGGATGGGAATGAGCAGTTCTTC.

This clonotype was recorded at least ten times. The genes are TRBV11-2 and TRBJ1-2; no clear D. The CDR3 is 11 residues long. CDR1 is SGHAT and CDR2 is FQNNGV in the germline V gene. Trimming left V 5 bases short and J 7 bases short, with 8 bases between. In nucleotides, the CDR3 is TGTGCCAGCAGCCCCTGGCGTGGCTACACCTTC. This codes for CASSPWRGYTF.